This is a list of T cell receptor beta chains from one sample in a study of a mutant IDH1 vaccine in newly diagnosed glioma. Using immunoSEQ multiplex PCR, the repertoire was profiled, and TCRdb retains in-frame clones only, with some absent. This repertoire shows about 50,000 clones, roughly 89% found once; its top ten account for 2% to 2.5%. The starting material was PBMCs, obtained from a glioma patient treated with radiotherapy, temozolomide or both. All receptors derive from a man aged 40-49 years with glioma. The CDR3 runs from the conserved cysteine through the conserved F or W. The order of the fields is clone size, CDR3 length, J gene, V gene, D gene, CDR3 protein, CDR3 DNA. D genes are given only for firm matches. The size of a clone is reported for some rows only, either as once, few or many, or as a class for expanded clones.

clone size: .
CDR3 length: 13
J gene: TRBJ1-3
V gene: TRBV7-9
D gene: .
CDR3 protein: CASSQRGGNTIYF
CDR3 DNA: TGTGCCAGCAGCCAACGTGGGGGAAACACCATATATTTT

clone size: .
CDR3 length: 16
J gene: TRBJ1-5
V gene: TRBV18
D gene: .
CDR3 protein: CASSPPSRSSNQPQHF
CDR3 DNA: TGTGCCAGCTCACCACCGAGTCGTAGTAGCAATCAGCCCCAGCATTTT

clone size: .
CDR3 length: 17
J gene: TRBJ1-3
V gene: TRBV5-1
D gene: TRBD1
CDR3 protein: CASSSQGARGSRNTIYF
CDR3 DNA: TGCGCCAGCAGCTCACAGGGGGCGCGGGGATCAAGAAACACCATATATTTT

clone size: once
CDR3 length: 16
J gene: TRBJ2-3
V gene: TRBV5-4
D gene: TRBD2
CDR3 protein: CASSLGASGATDTQYF
CDR3 DNA: TGTGCCAGCAGCTTGGGGGCTAGCGGGGCCACAGATACGCAGTATTTT

clone size: .
CDR3 length: 14
J gene: TRBJ1-6
V gene: TRBV7-8
D gene: .
CDR3 protein: CASSLYRRSSPLHF
CDR3 DNA: TGTGCCAGCAGCTTATACAGGAGGAGTTCACCCCTCCACTTT

clone size: .
CDR3 length: 14
J gene: TRBJ2-7
V gene: TRBV9
D gene: .
CDR3 protein: CASSPRVRTYEQYF
CDR3 DNA: TGTGCCAGCAGCCCCCGGGTGCGCACCTACGAGCAGTACTTC

clone size: .
CDR3 length: 15
J gene: TRBJ2-7
V gene: TRBV4-2
D gene: TRBD2
CDR3 protein: CASSKAGTITYEQYF
CDR3 DNA: TGTGCCAGCAGCAAGGCCGGGACTATTACCTACGAGCAGTACTTC

clone size: .
CDR3 length: 14
J gene: TRBJ1-1
V gene: TRBV5-6
D gene: .
CDR3 protein: CASSLFGVGTEAFF
CDR3 DNA: TGTGCCAGCAGCTTGTTTGGCGTAGGAACTGAAGCTTTCTTT

clone size: .
CDR3 length: 16
J gene: TRBJ2-3
V gene: TRBV19
D gene: .
CDR3 protein: CASRPGTLTPPDTQYF
CDR3 DNA: TGTGCCAGTAGACCGGGGACACTAACTCCGCCAGATACGCAGTATTTT

clone size: .
CDR3 length: 13
J gene: TRBJ1-1
V gene: TRBV19
D gene: .
CDR3 protein: CASSATGNTEAFF
CDR3 DNA: TGTGCCAGTAGCGCTACAGGGAACACTGAAGCTTTCTTT

clone size: once
CDR3 length: 17
J gene: TRBJ1-5
V gene: TRBV7-2
D gene: .
CDR3 protein: CASSLIGGAGFFQPQHF
CDR3 DNA: TGTGCCAGCAGCTTAATAGGCGGGGCAGGGTTTTTTCAGCCCCAGCATTTT

clone size: .
CDR3 length: 15
J gene: TRBJ2-3
V gene: TRBV4-3
D gene: .
CDR3 protein: CASSPRQEPTDTQYF
CDR3 DNA: TGCGCCAGCAGCCCGAGACAGGAACCAACAGATACGCAGTATTTT

clone size: .
CDR3 length: 15
J gene: TRBJ2-4
V gene: TRBV21-1
D gene: .
CDR3 protein: CASSNPAGPKNIQYF
CDR3 DNA: TGTGCCAGCAGCAACCCAGCGGGCCCCAAAAACATTCAGTACTTC

clone size: .
CDR3 length: 13
J gene: TRBJ1-1
V gene: TRBV5-1
D gene: .
CDR3 protein: CASRDPLNTEAFF
CDR3 DNA: TGCGCCAGCCGGGACCCCTTGAACACTGAAGCTTTCTTT

clone size: .
CDR3 length: 15
J gene: TRBJ2-3
V gene: TRBV10-3
D gene: .
CDR3 protein: CAISADGPLSDTQYF
CDR3 DNA: TGTGCCATCAGTGCAGACGGGCCCCTTAGCGATACGCAGTATTTT

clone size: .
CDR3 length: 13
J gene: TRBJ2-7
V gene: TRBV5-1
D gene: .
CDR3 protein: CASREGAGVEQYF
CDR3 DNA: TGCGCCAGCCGGGAGGGGGCTGGTGTCGAGCAGTACTTC

clone size: .
CDR3 length: 13
J gene: TRBJ2-5
V gene: TRBV18
D gene: .
CDR3 protein: CASSLQGGETQYF
CDR3 DNA: TGTGCCAGCTCACTACAGGGTGGGGAGACCCAGTACTTC

clone size: .
CDR3 length: 15
J gene: TRBJ1-2
V gene: TRBV5-6
D gene: .
CDR3 protein: CASSPRRRVHDGYTF
CDR3 DNA: TGTGCCAGCAGCCCCCGTCGTAGGGTACATGATGGCTACACCTTC

clone size: .
CDR3 length: 12
J gene: TRBJ2-1
V gene: TRBV7-2
D gene: .
CDR3 protein: CASSPTRREQFF
CDR3 DNA: TGTGCCAGCAGCCCCACCCGACGCGAGCAGTTCTTC

clone size: .
CDR3 length: 13
J gene: TRBJ1-1
V gene: TRBV19
D gene: .
CDR3 protein: CASSMSGVTEAFF
CDR3 DNA: TGTGCCAGTAGTATGTCAGGGGTCACTGAAGCTTTCTTT

clone size: .
CDR3 length: 16
J gene: TRBJ2-5
V gene: TRBV18
D gene: TRBD2
CDR3 protein: CASSPRIAGVTETQYF
CDR3 DNA: TGTGCCAGCTCACCCCGCATAGCGGGAGTTACTGAGACCCAGTACTTC

clone size: .
CDR3 length: 13
J gene: TRBJ2-7
V gene: TRBV25-1
D gene: .
CDR3 protein: CASSEYGENEQYF
CDR3 DNA: TGTGCCAGCAGTGAATACGGGGAAAACGAGCAGTACTTC

clone size: .
CDR3 length: 17
J gene: TRBJ1-1
V gene: TRBV7-8
D gene: .
CDR3 protein: CASSSRGRQLMNTEAFF
CDR3 DNA: TGTGCCAGCAGCTCGAGAGGCAGACAGCTTATGAACACTGAAGCTTTCTTT

clone size: once
CDR3 length: 14
J gene: TRBJ2-7
V gene: TRBV7-8
D gene: .
CDR3 protein: CASSLAGVPAEQYF
CDR3 DNA: TGTGCCAGCAGCTTAGCGGGAGTGCCGGCCGAGCAGTACTTC

clone size: .
CDR3 length: 14
J gene: TRBJ2-7
V gene: TRBV29-1
D gene: .
CDR3 protein: CSVGPLGRGSEQYF
CDR3 DNA: TGCAGCGTTGGGCCCCTGGGCAGGGGAAGTGAGCAGTACTTC

clone size: .
CDR3 length: 15
J gene: TRBJ2-3
V gene: TRBV7-2
D gene: .
CDR3 protein: CASSLAGTHTDTQYF
CDR3 DNA: TGTGCCAGCAGCTTAGCCGGGACCCACACAGATACGCAGTATTTT

clone size: .
CDR3 length: 18
J gene: TRBJ2-6
V gene: TRBV19
D gene: .
CDR3 protein: CASSIMGGLYSGANVLTF
CDR3 DNA: TGTGCCAGTAGTATAATGGGGGGCCTTTACTCTGGGGCCAACGTCCTGACTTTC

clone size: .
CDR3 length: 14
J gene: TRBJ2-7
V gene: TRBV7-9
D gene: .
CDR3 protein: CASSLDHLMAEQYF
CDR3 DNA: TGTGCCAGCAGCTTAGACCACCTAATGGCCGAGCAGTACTTC

clone size: .
CDR3 length: 15
J gene: TRBJ2-7
V gene: TRBV19
D gene: TRBD1
CDR3 protein: CASSMKGQAGYEQYF
CDR3 DNA: TGTGCCAGTAGTATGAAAGGACAGGCAGGCTACGAGCAGTACTTC

clone size: .
CDR3 length: 15
J gene: TRBJ2-1
V gene: TRBV6-5
D gene: .
CDR3 protein: CASSFDRTYHNEQFF
CDR3 DNA: TGTGCCAGCAGTTTCGACAGGACCTACCACAATGAGCAGTTCTTC

clone size: .
CDR3 length: 13
J gene: TRBJ2-3
V gene: TRBV6-6
D gene: TRBD2
CDR3 protein: CASTSGLLDTQYF
CDR3 DNA: TGTGCCAGCACTAGCGGGTTATTAGATACGCAGTATTTT

clone size: .
CDR3 length: 14
J gene: TRBJ2-1
V gene: TRBV5-1
D gene: .
CDR3 protein: CASSSGQNYNEQFF
CDR3 DNA: TGCGCCAGCAGCTCCGGACAGAATTACAATGAGCAGTTCTTC

clone size: .
CDR3 length: 17
J gene: TRBJ1-1
V gene: TRBV4-1
D gene: .
CDR3 protein: CASSHGIQSSMNTEAFF
CDR3 DNA: TGCGCCAGCAGCCATGGGATTCAATCGTCTATGAACACTGAAGCTTTCTTT

clone size: .
CDR3 length: 12
J gene: TRBJ1-2
V gene: TRBV6-7
D gene: .
CDR3 protein: CASSYVGNGYTF
CDR3 DNA: TGTGCCAGCAGTTACGTAGGGAATGGCTACACCTTC

clone size: .
CDR3 length: 15
J gene: TRBJ2-2
V gene: TRBV5-1
D gene: TRBD2
CDR3 protein: CASSLIAGVTGELFF
CDR3 DNA: TGCGCCAGCAGCCTCATAGCGGGAGTCACCGGGGAGCTGTTTTTT

clone size: .
CDR3 length: 14
J gene: TRBJ1-2
V gene: TRBV27
D gene: .
CDR3 protein: CASSPDSPNYGYTF
CDR3 DNA: TGTGCCAGCTCCCCGGACAGTCCTAACTATGGCTACACCTTC

clone size: few
CDR3 length: 14
J gene: TRBJ1-5
V gene: TRBV2
D gene: .
CDR3 protein: CAIRMGGAYQPQHF
CDR3 DNA: TGTGCCATCCGAATGGGGGGGGCTTATCAGCCCCAGCATTTT

clone size: few
CDR3 length: 14
J gene: TRBJ1-1
V gene: TRBV7-2
D gene: TRBD1
CDR3 protein: CASSLGTGNTEAFF
CDR3 DNA: TGTGCCAGCAGCCTTGGGACAGGGAACACTGAAGCTTTCTTT

clone size: .
CDR3 length: 14
J gene: TRBJ2-5
V gene: TRBV5-1
D gene: .
CDR3 protein: CASSLLTAQETQYF
CDR3 DNA: TGCGCCAGCAGCTTGTTGACGGCCCAAGAGACCCAGTACTTC

clone size: few
CDR3 length: 14
J gene: TRBJ1-1
V gene: TRBV5-1
D gene: .
CDR3 protein: CASSLNTGSTEAFF
CDR3 DNA: TGCGCCAGCAGCTTGAATACGGGGAGCACTGAAGCTTTCTTT

clone size: .
CDR3 length: 11
J gene: TRBJ2-5
V gene: TRBV10-3
D gene: .
CDR3 protein: CAISESETQYF
CDR3 DNA: TGTGCCATCAGTGAGTCCGAGACCCAGTACTTC

clone size: .
CDR3 length: 12
J gene: TRBJ1-1
V gene: TRBV2
D gene: .
CDR3 protein: CASRGPVAEAFF
CDR3 DNA: TGTGCCAGCAGGGGGCCCGTGGCTGAAGCTTTCTTT

clone size: .
CDR3 length: 13
J gene: TRBJ2-7
V gene: TRBV29-1
D gene: TRBD1
CDR3 protein: CSVVGTGGYEQYF
CDR3 DNA: TGCAGCGTTGTTGGGACAGGGGGGTACGAGCAGTACTTC